This TCR beta chain was captured in a study of cytomegalovirus exposure and HLA in healthy donors. Comments on this clone: No antigen is known for it.

Overall study results and limits: Common viral pathogens seemed to be connected with several of the most significant clusters, according to a later analysis. Later analysis identified a missense DCLRE1C variant that was linked to TCR beta V- and J-gene trimming. The later analysis indicated that the majority of CMV-associated TCR beta chains appeared HLA-restricted. Researchers counted around 180 TCR beta chains as cytomegalovirus-associated.

The CDR3 length is 16 residues. The V and J ends lost 4 bases and 3 bases, in that order; junction bases with no gene match: 7. Germline V gene data show CDR1 as SGHRS and CDR2 as YFSETQ. A multiplex PCR was run with 60 Vbeta primers and 13 Jbeta primers. TCRdb's table, derived via immunoSEQ multiplex PCR, lists solely in-frame clones and lacks some. This sample yields about 210,000 clones, of which about four fifths are seen a single time; about 10% belongs to the top ten. The chain recombines TRBV5-1 with TRBJ2-3, with 11 nucleotides matching TRBD1. Sequenced material: PBMCs. The TCR originated in a woman in her forties or fifties in good health and CMV-seropositive. The CDR3 sequence: CASSLTGTGGTDTQYF. DNA for the CDR3: TGCGCCAGCAGCCTTACCGGGACAGGGGGTACAGATACGCAGTATTTT.